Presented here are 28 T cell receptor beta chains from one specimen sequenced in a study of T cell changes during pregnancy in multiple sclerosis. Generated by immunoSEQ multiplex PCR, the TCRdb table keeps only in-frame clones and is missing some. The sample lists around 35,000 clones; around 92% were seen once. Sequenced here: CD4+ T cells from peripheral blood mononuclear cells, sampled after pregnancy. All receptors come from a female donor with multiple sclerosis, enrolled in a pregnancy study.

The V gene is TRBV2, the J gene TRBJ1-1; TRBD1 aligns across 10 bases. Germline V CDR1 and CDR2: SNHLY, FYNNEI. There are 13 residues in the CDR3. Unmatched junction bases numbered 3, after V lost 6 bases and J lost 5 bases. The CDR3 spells CASREDRGTEAFF. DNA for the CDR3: TGTGCCAGCAGGGAGGACAGGGGGACTGAAGCTTTCTTT. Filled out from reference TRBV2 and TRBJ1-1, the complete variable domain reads EPEVTQTPSHQVTQMGQEVILRCVPISNHLYFYWYRQILGQKVEFLVSFYNNEISEKSEIFDDQFSVERPDGSNFTLKIRSTKLEDSAMYFCASREDRGTEAFFGQGTRLTVV.

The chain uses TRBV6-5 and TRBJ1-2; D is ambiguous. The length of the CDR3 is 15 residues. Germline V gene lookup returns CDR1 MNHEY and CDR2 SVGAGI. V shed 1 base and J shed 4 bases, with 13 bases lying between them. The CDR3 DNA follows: TGTGCCAGCAGTTACTTGGACTCACCGTCCTATGGCTACACCTTC. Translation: CASSYLDSPSYGYTF.

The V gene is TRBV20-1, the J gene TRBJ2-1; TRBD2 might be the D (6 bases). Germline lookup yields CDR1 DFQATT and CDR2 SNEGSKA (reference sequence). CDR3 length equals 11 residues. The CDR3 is CGPAGGNEQFF. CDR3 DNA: TGCGGGCCAGCCGGGGGCAATGAGCAGTTCTTC.

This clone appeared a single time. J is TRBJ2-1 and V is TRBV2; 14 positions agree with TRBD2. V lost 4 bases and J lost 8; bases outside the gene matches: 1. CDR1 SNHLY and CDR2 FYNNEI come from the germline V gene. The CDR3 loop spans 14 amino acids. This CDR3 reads CASSGGLAGDEQFF. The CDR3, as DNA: TGTGCCAGCAGTGGGGGACTAGCGGGAGATGAGCAGTTCTTC.

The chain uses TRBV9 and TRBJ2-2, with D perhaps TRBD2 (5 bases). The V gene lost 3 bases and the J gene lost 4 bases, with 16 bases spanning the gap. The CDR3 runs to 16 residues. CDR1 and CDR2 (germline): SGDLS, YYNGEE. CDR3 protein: CASSARASWVTGELFF. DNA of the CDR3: TGTGCCAGCAGCGCGAGGGCTAGCTGGGTCACCGGGGAGCTGTTTTTT.

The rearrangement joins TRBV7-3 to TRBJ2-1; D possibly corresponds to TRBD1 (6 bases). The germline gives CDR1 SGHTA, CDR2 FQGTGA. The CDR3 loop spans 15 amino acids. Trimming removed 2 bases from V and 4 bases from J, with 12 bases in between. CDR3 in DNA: TGTGCCAGCAGCTTACTGGCCCAGGGGTACAATGAGCAGTTCTTC. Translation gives CASSLLAQGYNEQFF.

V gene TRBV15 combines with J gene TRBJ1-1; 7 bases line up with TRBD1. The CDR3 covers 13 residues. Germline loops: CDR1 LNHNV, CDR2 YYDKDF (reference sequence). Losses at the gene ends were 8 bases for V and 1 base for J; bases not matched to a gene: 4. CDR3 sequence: CATGAGGNTEAFF. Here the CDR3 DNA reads TGTGCCACCGGGGCAGGGGGGAACACTGAAGCTTTCTTT.

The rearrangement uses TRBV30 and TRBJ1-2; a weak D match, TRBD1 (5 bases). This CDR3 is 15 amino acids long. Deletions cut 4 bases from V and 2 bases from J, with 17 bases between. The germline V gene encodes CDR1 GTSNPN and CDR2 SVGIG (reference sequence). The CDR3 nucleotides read TGTGCCTGGAAGGCAGGGCAGTGGGGAAACTATGGCTACACCTTC. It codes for CAWKAGQWGNYGYTF.

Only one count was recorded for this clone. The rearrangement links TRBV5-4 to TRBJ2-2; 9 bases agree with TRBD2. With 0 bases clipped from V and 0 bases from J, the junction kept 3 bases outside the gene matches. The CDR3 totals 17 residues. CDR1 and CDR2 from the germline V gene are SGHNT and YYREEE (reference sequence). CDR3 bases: TGTGCCAGCAGCTTGGGCGGGGGGGACCCGAACACCGGGGAGCTGTTTTTT. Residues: CASSLGGGDPNTGELFF.

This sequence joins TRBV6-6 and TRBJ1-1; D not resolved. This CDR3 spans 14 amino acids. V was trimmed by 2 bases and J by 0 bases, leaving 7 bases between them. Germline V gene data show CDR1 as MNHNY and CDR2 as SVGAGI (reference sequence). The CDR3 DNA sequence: TGTGCCAGCAGTTACGAGGATCTGAACACTGAAGCTTTCTTT. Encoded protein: CASSYEDLNTEAFF.

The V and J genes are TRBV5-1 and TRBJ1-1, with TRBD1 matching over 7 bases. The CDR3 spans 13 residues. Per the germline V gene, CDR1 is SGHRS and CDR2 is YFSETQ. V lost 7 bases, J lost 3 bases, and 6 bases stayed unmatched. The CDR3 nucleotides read TGCGCCAGCCGCGGACAGGTCCACACTGAAGCTTTCTTT. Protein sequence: CASRGQVHTEAFF.

The CDR3 loop reads CASSLLGGLRRGYGYTF. The CDR3 bases are TGTGCCAGCAGTTTACTAGGTGGGCTACGGAGGGGCTATGGCTACACCTTC. This chain uses TRBV28 with TRBJ1-2, with D perhaps TRBD1 (5 bases). Germline CDR1 and CDR2: MDHEN and SYDVKM. CDR3 size: 17 residues. V lost 2 bases and J lost 4, with 20 bases in between.

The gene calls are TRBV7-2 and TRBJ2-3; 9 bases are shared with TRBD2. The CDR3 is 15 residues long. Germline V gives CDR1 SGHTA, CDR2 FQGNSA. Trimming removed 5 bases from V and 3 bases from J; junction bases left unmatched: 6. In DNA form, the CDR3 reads TGTGCCAGCAGCCCTAGCGGGGCTGGAACAGATACGCAGTATTTT. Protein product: CASSPSGAGTDTQYF.

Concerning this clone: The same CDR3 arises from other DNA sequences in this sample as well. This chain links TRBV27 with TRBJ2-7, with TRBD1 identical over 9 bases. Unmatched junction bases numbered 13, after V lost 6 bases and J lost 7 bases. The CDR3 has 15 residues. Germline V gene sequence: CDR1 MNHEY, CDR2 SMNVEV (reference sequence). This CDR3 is CASRPGGDRGKEQYF. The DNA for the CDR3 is TGTGCCAGCAGGCCAGGCGGAGACAGGGGGAAAGAGCAGTACTTC.

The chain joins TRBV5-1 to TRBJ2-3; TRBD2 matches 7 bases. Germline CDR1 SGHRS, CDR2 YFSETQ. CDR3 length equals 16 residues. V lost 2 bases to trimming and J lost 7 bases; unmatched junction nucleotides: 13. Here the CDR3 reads CASSFFGRPAVYTQYF. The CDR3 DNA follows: TGCGCCAGCAGCTTTTTCGGGAGGCCCGCCGTATATACGCAGTATTTT. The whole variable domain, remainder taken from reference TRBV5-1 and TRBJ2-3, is KAGVTQTPRYLIKTRGQQVTLSCSPISGHRSVSWYQQTPGQGLQFLFEYFSETQRNKGNFPGRFSGRQFSNSRSEMNVSTLELGDSALYLCASSFFGRPAVYTQYFGPGTRLTVL.

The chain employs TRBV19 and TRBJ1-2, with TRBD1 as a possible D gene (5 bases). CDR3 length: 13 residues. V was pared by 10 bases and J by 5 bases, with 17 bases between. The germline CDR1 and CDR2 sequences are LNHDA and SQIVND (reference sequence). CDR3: CATRRGVEYGYTF. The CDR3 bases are TGTGCCACCCGCCGGGGGGTTGAGTATGGCTACACCTTC. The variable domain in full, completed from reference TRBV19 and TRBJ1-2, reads DGGITQSPKYLFRKEGQNVTLSCEQNLNHDAMYWYRQDPGQGLRLIYYSQIVNDFQKGDIAEGYSVSREKKESFPLTVTSAQKNPTAFYLCATRRGVEYGYTFGSGTRLTVV.

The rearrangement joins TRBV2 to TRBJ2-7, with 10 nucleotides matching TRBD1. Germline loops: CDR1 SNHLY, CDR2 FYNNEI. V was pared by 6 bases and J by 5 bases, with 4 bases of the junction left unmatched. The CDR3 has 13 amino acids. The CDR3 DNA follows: TGTGCCAGCAGCGGGGACAGGGGCAACGAGCAGTACTTC. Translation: CASSGDRGNEQYF.

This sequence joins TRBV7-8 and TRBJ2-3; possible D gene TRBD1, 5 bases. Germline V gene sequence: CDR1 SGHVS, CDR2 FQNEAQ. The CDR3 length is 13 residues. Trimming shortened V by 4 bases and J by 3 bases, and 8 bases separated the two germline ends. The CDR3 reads CASSSDRTDTQYF. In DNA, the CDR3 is TGTGCCAGCAGCTCTGACAGAACAGATACGCAGTATTTT.

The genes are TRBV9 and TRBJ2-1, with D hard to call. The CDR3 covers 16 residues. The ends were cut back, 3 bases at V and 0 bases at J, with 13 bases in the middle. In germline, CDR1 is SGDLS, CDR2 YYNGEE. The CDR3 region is CASSASGLSSYNEQFF. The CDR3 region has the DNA TGTGCCAGCAGCGCTTCCGGGTTAAGCTCCTACAATGAGCAGTTCTTC.

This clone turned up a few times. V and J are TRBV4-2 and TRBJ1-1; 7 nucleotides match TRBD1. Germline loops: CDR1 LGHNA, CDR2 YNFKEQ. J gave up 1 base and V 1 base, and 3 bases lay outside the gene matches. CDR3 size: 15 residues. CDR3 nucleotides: TGTGCCAGCAGCCAAGGGGGACAGCCGAACACTGAAGCTTTCTTT. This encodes CASSQGGQPNTEAFF.

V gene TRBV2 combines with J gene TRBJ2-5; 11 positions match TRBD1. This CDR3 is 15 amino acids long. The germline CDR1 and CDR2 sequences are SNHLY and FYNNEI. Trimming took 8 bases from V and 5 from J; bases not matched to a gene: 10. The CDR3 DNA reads TGTGCCAGCCCAACGGACAGGGGGCCGCGGGAGACCCAGTACTTC. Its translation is CASPTDRGPRETQYF.

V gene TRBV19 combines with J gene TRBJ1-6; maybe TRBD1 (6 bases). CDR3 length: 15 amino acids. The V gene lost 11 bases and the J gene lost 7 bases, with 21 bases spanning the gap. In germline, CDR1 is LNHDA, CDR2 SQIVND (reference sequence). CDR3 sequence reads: CAAQEGGRSNSPLHF. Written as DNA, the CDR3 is TGTGCCGCCCAAGAAGGGGGACGATCCAATTCACCCCTCCACTTT.

CDR3 amino acids: CASSKAVGLAPDTQYF. CDR3 nucleotides: TGTGCCAGCAGCAAAGCGGTAGGACTAGCACCAGATACGCAGTATTTT. The chain links TRBV21-1 to TRBJ2-3; TRBD2, as called in the table, went unchecked against the DNA. TRBV21-1 counts as a pseudogene. CDR3 length: 16 amino acids.

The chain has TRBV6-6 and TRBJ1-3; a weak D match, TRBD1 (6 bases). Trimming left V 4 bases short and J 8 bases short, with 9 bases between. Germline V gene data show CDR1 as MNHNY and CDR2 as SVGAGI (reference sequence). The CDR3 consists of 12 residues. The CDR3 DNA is TGTGCCAGCAGTTTCAGGGGTGACACCATATATTTT. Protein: CASSFRGDTIYF.

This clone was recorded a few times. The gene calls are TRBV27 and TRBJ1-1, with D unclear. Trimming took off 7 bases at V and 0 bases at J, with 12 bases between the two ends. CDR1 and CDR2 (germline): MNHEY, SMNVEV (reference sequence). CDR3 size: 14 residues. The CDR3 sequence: CASNSGNMNTEAFF. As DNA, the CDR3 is TGTGCCAGCAACTCCGGGAACATGAACACTGAAGCTTTCTTT.

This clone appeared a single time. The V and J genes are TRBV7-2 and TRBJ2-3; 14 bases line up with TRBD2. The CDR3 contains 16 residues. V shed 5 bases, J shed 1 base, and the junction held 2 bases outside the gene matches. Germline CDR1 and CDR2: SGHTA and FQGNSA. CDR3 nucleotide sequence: TGTGCCAGCAGCGTGGGACTAGCGGGGGGCACAGATACGCAGTATTTT. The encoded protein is CASSVGLAGGTDTQYF.

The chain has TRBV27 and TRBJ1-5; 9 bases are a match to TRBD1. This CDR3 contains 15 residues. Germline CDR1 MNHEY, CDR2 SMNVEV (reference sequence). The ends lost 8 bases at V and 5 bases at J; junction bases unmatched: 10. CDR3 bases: TGTGCCAGCGGACGGACAGGGGTTCTGGATCAGCCCCAGCATTTT. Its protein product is CASGRTGVLDQPQHF.

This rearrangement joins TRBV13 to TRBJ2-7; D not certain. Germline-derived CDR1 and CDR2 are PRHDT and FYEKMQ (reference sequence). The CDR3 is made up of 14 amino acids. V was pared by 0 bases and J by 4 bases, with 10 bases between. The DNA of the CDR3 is TGTGCCAGCAGCTTAGGCCAGGCAGCTTACGAGCAGTACTTC. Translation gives CASSLGQAAYEQYF.